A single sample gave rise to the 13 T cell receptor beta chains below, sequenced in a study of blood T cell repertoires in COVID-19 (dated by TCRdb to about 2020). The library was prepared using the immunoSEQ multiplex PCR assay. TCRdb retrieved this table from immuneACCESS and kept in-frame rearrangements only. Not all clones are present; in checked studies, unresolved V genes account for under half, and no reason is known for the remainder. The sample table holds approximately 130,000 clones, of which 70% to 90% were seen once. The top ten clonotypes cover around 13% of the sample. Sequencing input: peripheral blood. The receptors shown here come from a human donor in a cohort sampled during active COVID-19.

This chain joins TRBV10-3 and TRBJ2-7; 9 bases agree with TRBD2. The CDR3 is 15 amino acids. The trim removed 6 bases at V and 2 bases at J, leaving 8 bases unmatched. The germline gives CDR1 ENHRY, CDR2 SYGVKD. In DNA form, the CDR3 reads TGTGCCATCAGGGGGAGCGGGGGGCTCACCTACGAGCAGTACTTC. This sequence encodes CAIRGSGGLTYEQYF.

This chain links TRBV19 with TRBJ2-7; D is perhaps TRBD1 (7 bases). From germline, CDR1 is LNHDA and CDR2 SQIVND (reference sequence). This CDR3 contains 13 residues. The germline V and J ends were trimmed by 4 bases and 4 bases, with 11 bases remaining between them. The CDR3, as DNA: TGTGCCAGTAGTACGACAGGGAGGTACGAGCAGTACTTC. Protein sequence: CASSTTGRYEQYF.

CDR3 in amino acids: CATPGQQLYEQYF. In DNA, the CDR3 is TGCGCCACTCCGGGACAGCAACTCTACGAGCAGTACTTC. This chain links TRBV10-1 with TRBJ2-7; 7 nucleotides line up with TRBD1. The CDR3 length is 13 residues. The J segment lost 3 bases and the V segment lost 10 bases, leaving 9 bases of the junction unmatched. Germline lookup yields CDR1 WNHNN and CDR2 SYGVQD (reference sequence).

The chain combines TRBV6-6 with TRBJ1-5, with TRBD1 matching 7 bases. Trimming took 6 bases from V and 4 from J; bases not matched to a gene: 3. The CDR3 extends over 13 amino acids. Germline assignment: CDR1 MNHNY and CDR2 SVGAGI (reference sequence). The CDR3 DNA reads TGTGCCAGCAGCCCACAGGGGAATCAGCCCCAGCATTTT. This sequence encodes CASSPQGNQPQHF.

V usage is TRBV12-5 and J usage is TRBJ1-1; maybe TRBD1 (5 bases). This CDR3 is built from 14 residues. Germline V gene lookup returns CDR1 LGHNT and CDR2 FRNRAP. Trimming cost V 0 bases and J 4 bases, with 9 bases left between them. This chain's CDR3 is CASGLVTGATEAFF. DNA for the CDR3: TGTGCTAGTGGTTTGGTAACAGGTGCCACTGAAGCTTTCTTT.

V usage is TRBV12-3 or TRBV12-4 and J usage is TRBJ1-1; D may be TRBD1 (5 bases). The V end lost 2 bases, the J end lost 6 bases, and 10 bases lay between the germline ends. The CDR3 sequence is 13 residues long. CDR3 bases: TGTGCCAGCAGTTTAAAGGGGAGGGCTGAAGCTTTCTTT. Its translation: CASSLKGRAEAFF.

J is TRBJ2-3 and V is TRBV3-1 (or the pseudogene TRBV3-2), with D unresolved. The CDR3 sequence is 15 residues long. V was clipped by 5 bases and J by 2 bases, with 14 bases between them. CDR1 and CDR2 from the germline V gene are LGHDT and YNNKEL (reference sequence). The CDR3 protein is CASSSGGPNTDTQYF. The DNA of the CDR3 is TGTGCCAGCAGCTCAGGTGGGCCCAACACAGATACGCAGTATTTT.

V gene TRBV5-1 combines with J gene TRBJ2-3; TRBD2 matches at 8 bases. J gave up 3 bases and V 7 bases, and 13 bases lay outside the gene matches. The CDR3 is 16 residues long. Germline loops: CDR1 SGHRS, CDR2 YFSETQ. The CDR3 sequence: CASVSHGGARTDTQYF. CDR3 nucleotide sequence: TGCGCCAGCGTTTCCCACGGGGGGGCGAGAACAGATACGCAGTATTTT.

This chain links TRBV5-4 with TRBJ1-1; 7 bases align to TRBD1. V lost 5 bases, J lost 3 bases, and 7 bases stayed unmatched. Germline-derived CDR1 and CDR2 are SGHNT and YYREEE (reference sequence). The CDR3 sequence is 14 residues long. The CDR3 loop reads CASRKTGSDTEAFF. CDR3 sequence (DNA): TGTGCCAGCAGAAAGACAGGGTCTGACACTGAAGCTTTCTTT.

The CDR3 DNA reads TGCGCCAGCAGTAATCAGGGTTCGTACGAGCAGTACTTC. Residues: CASSNQGSYEQYF. The chain recombines TRBV10-2 with TRBJ2-7, with D tentatively TRBD1 (5 bases). Germline CDR1 reads WSHSY; CDR2 reads SAAADI. CDR3 length: 13 residues. V was clipped by 5 bases and J by 4 bases, with 12 bases between them.

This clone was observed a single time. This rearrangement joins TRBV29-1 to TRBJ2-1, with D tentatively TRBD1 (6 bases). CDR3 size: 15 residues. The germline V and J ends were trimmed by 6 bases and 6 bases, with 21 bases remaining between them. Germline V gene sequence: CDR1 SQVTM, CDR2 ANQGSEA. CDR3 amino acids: CSVTRQATLGNEQFF. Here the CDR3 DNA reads TGCAGCGTAACAAGACAGGCTACCCTGGGCAATGAGCAGTTCTTC.

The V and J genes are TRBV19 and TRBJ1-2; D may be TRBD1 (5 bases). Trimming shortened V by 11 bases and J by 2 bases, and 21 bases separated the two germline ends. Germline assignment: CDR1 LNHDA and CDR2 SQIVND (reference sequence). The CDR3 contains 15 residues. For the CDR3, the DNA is TGTGCCCGCCGATTGAGCCAGGGCCGGAACTATGGCTACACCTTC. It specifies CARRLSQGRNYGYTF.

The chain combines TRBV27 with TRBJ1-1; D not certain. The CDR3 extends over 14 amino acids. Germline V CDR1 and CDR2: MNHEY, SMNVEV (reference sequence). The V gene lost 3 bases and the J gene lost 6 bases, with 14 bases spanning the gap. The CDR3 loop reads CASSFGGVGSEAFF. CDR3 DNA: TGTGCCAGCAGTTTCGGCGGGGTCGGGTCTGAAGCTTTCTTT.